A single sample gave rise to the 6 T cell receptor beta chains below, sequenced in a study of T cell changes during pregnancy in multiple sclerosis. Sequenced by immunoSEQ multiplex PCR; TCRdb stores in-frame clones only, minus some. The sample has roughly 23,000 clones, about 87% seen once. The sequenced sample was CD4+ T cells from peripheral blood mononuclear cells, obtained in the second trimester of pregnancy. These receptors were taken from a female donor in good health, enrolled as a control in a pregnancy study.

This rearrangement joins TRBV6-5 to TRBJ1-2; maybe TRBD1 (5 bases). Germline V gene lookup returns CDR1 MNHEY and CDR2 SVGAGI. Trimming removed 2 bases at V and 7 bases at J, with 14 bases between. The length of the CDR3 is 14 residues. The CDR3 DNA is TGTGCCAGCAGTTACCCCGGGGGTAACGGTGGCTACACCTTC. It encodes CASSYPGGNGGYTF.

The V and J genes are TRBV2 and TRBJ1-2; 7 bases match TRBD1. Looked up from germline, CDR1 is SNHLY and CDR2 is FYNNEI. The length of the CDR3 is 21 residues. Unmatched junction bases numbered 28, after V lost 4 bases and J lost 5 bases. The CDR3 loop reads CASSVSYDRFDDRAVGYGYTF. DNA of the CDR3: TGTGCCAGCAGTGTTTCTTACGACCGTTTCGACGACAGGGCGGTAGGATATGGCTACACCTTC.

This clone appeared once. This chain links TRBV27 with TRBJ2-7; 8 bases line up with TRBD2. Germline-derived CDR1 and CDR2 are MNHEY and SMNVEV (reference sequence). The CDR3 loop spans 21 amino acids. V trimming: 5 bases; J trimming: 0 bases; junction bases outside the gene matches: 24. This CDR3 reads CASSPRGLGVPWSSNSYEQYF. CDR3 DNA: TGTGCCAGCAGTCCCCGGGGACTAGGAGTTCCTTGGAGCTCGAACTCCTACGAGCAGTACTTC.

V and J are TRBV27 and TRBJ2-2, with D possibly TRBD2 on 7 matching bases. The CDR3 contains 16 residues. Germline V CDR1 and CDR2: MNHEY, SMNVEV (reference sequence). Trimming took off 1 base at V and 5 bases at J, with 14 bases between the two ends. The CDR3 reads CASSLWGGVRTGELFF. The CDR3 nucleotides are TGTGCCAGCAGTTTATGGGGGGGCGTGAGAACCGGGGAGCTGTTTTTT.

V and J are TRBV5-4 and TRBJ2-2, with 7 nucleotides matching TRBD2. The CDR3 consists of 17 residues. Per the germline V gene, CDR1 is SGHNT and CDR2 is YYREEE (reference sequence). Losses at the gene ends were 3 bases for V and 4 bases for J; bases not matched to a gene: 12. The CDR3 sequence is CASSWGGLPRGTGELFF. CDR3 in DNA: TGTGCCAGCAGCTGGGGGGGACTACCCCGGGGCACCGGGGAGCTGTTTTTT.

The V and J genes are TRBV28 and TRBJ2-7; D is uncertain. Per germline, CDR1 MDHEN and CDR2 SYDVKM. Trimming pared 6 bases from V and 3 bases from J, leaving 6 bases between. The CDR3 sequence is 11 residues long. The CDR3: CASSRDYEQYF. DNA of the CDR3: TGTGCCAGCAGCCGAGACTACGAGCAGTACTTC. Variable domain in full (rest from reference TRBV28 and TRBJ2-7): DVKVTQSSRYLVKRTGEKVFLECVQDMDHENMFWYRQDPGLGLRLIYFSYDVKMKEKGDIPEGYSVSREKKERFSLILESASTNQTSMYLCASSRDYEQYFGPGTRLTVT.